This T cell receptor beta chain was identified during a study of vaccination effects on CD4 cells after COVID-19. CD4+ T cells specific for antigen were expanded with viral peptide pools by the ViraFEST assay before sequencing. The culture ran for approximately 10 days before CD4+ T cells were isolated. According to the study, vaccine recipients showed no prior SARS-CoV-2 infection and negative nucleocapsid antibodies. Regarding this clone: The antigen is not known.

TCRdb's copy holds only in-frame clones and misses some; the assay was immunoSEQ multiplex PCR. The data contain about 63,000 clones, about 80% of them singletons. V was trimmed by 6 bases and J by 1 base, leaving 17 bases between them. Germline lookup yields CDR1 MRHNA and CDR2 SNTAGT. CDR3 size: 16 residues. The TCR comes from a human donor who received a COVID-19 vaccine. The chain is built from TRBV6-4 and TRBJ2-3, with D tentatively TRBD1 (8 bases). The sequences come from CD4+ T cells from PBMCs cultured with HCoV-OC43 spike peptides, collected before COVID-19 vaccination. The subset denotes: HCoV-OC43 spike overlapping peptide pool stimulation. In nucleotides, the CDR3 is TGTGCCAGCAGCCCACAGGGGGGGATCGGCACAGATACGCAGTATTTT. This encodes CASSPQGGIGTDTQYF.